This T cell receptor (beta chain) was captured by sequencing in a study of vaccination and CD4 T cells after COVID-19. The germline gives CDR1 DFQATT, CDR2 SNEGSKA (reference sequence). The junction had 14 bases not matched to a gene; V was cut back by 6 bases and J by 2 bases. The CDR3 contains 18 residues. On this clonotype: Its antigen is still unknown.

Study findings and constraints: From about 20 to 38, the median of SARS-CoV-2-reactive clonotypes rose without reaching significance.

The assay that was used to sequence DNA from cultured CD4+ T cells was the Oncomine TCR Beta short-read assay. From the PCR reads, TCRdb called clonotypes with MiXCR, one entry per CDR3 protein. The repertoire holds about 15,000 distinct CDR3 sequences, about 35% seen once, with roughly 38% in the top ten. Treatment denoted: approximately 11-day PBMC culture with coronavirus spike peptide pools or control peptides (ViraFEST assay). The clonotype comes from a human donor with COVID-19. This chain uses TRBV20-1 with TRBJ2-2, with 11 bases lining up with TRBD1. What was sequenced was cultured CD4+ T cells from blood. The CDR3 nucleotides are TGCAGTGCCCTAAACACCGGGACAGGGGGAAGAAACACCGGGGAGCTGTTTTTT. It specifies CSALNTGTGGRNTGELFF.